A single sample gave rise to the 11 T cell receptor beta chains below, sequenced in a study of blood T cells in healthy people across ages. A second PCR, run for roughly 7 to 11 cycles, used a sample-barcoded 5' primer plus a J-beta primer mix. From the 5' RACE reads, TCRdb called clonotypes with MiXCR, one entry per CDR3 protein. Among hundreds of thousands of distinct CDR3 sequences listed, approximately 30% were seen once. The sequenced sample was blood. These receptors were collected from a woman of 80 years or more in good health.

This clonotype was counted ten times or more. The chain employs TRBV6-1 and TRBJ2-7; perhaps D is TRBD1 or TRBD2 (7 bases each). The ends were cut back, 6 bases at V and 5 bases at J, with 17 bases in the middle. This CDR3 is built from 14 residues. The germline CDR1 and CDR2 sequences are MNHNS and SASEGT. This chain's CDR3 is CASSQGGNPNEQYF. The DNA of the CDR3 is TGTGCCAGCAGCCAGGGGGGGAATCCCAACGAGCAGTACTTC.

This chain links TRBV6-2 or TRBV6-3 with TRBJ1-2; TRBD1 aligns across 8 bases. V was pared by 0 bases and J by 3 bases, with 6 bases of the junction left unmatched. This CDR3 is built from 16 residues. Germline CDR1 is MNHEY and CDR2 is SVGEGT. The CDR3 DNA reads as TGTGCCAGCAGTTACTCCCGGACAGGGTTGGACTATGGCTACACCTTC. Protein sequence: CASSYSRTGLDYGYTF.

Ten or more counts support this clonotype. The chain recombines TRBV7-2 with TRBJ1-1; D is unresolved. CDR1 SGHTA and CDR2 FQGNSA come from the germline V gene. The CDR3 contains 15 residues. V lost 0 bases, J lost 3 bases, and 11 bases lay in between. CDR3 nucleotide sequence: TGTGCCAGCAGCTTAGCGAGCAGAATCTACACTGAAGCTTTCTTT. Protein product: CASSLASRIYTEAFF.

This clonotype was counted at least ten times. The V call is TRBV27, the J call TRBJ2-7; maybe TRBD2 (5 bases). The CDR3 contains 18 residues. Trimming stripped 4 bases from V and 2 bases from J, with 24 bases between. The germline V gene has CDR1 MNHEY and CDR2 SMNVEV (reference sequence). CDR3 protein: CASSSLASGGLRTYEQYF. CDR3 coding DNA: TGTGCCAGCAGTTCTTTGGCCAGCGGCGGACTCAGGACCTACGAGCAGTACTTC.

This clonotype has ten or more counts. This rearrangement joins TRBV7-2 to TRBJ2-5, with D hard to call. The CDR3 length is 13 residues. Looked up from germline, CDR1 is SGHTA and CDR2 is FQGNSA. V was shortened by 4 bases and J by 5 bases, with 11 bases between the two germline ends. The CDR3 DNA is TGTGCCAGCAGCTCCCGTTGGCGCGAGACCCAGTACTTC. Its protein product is CASSSRWRETQYF.

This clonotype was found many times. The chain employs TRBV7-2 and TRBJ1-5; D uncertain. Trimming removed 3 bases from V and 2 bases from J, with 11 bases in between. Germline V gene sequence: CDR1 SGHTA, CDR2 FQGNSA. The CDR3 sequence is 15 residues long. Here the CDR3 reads CASSFSSGGNQPQHF. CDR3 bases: TGTGCCAGCAGCTTTTCGTCCGGGGGCAATCAGCCCCAGCATTTT.

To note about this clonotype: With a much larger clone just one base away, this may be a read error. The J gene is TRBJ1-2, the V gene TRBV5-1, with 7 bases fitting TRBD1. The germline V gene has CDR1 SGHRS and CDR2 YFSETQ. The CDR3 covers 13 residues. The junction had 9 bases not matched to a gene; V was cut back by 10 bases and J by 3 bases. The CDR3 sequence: CAGTVGGDYGYTF. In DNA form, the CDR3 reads TGCGCCGGCACGGTAGGGGGCGACTATGGCTACACCTTC.

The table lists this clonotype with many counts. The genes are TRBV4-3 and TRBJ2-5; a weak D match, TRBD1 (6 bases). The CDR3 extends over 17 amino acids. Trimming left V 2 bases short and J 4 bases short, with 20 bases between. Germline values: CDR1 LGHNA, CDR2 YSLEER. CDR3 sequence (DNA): TGCGCCAGCAGCCAATTTTACCGGACAGACTATGGAGAGACCCAGTACTTC. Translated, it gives CASSQFYRTDYGETQYF.

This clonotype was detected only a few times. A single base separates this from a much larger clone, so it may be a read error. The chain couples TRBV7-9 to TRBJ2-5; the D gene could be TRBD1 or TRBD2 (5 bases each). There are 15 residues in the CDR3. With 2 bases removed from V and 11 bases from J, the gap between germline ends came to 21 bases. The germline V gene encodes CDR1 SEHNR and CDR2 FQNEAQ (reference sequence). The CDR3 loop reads CASSLTRGQWNEQYF. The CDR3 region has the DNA TGTGCCAGCAGCTTAACGAGGGGCCAATGGAATGAGCAGTACTTC.

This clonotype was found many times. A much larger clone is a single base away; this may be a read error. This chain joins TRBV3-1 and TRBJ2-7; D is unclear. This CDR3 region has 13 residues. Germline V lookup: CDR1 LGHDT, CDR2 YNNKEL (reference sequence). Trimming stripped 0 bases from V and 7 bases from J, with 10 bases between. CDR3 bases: TGTGCCAGCAGCCAAGAGCCCTCCAATGAGCAGTACTTC. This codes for CASSQEPSNEQYF.

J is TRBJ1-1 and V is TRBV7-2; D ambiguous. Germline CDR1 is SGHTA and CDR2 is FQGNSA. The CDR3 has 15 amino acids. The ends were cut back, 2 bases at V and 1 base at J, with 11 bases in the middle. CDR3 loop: CASSLRAGPNTEAFF. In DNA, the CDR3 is TGTGCCAGCAGCTTAAGAGCAGGCCCGAACACTGAAGCTTTCTTT.